This T cell receptor (beta chain) was captured in a study of blood T cell repertoires in COVID-19. Study-wide context: Whether acute or convalescent, the COVID-19 samples came from the United States, Italy and Spain. In each case, the material was cDNA or gDNA derived from T cells, B-cell-depleted T cells, or PBMCs.

Methods used by the authors: Amplification of reference gene primers was used by the study to estimate nucleated cell counts. Profiling relied on immunoSEQ multiplex PCR, and the TCRdb table lists in-frame clones only, not all of them. V and J calls and clone size are copied from that table; D and trimming were computed from the DNA. The table lists approximately 52,000 clones, roughly nine tenths of them singletons, with 4.5% to 6% in the top ten. The CDR3 sequence is 13 residues long. Deletions cut 3 bases from V and 0 bases from J, with 6 bases between. The germline gives CDR1 ENHRY, CDR2 SYGVKD. V and J are TRBV10-3 and TRBJ2-7, with TRBD2 as a possible D gene (5 bases). This sequence was found in a man aged 55 to 70 with active COVID-19. The sample comprised peripheral blood. The CDR3 region has the DNA TGTGCCATCAGTGAACGGGACTCCTACGAGCAGTACTTC. Amino acid sequence: CAISERDSYEQYF.